These T cell receptor beta chains were read from a single sample in a study of CD8 T cells in ankylosing spondylitis. TCRdb re-derived calls from the 5' RACE reads in MiXCR, one entry per CDR3 protein. Here the sample spans about 440,000 distinct CDR3 sequences, 17% being singletons. The source material was blood, either unsorted or a sorted T cell fraction (not recorded which). These receptors originate from a male donor with ankylosing spondylitis. Both conserved end residues are part of each CDR3. The D gene is left open where the match is weak. The size of a clone is reported for some rows only, either as once, few or many, or as a class for expanded clones.

v_gene	abundance	d_gene	j_gene	CDR3aa	CDR3nt
TRBV3-1	-	-	TRBJ2-2	CASSPKSGSNSNTGELFF	TGTGCCAGCAGCCCCAAATCCGGAAGCAACTCGAACACCGGGGAGCTGTTTTTT
TRBV3-1	few	TRBD1	TRBJ1-1	CASSQGAGGERNTEAFF	TGTGCCAGCAGCCAAGGAGCAGGGGGCGAGCGGAACACTGAAGCTTTCTTT
TRBV7-8	many	-	TRBJ2-7	CASTTDRLKYF	TGTGCCAGCACCACTGACAGGCTGAAGTACTTC
TRBV9	many	-	TRBJ2-7	CASSAQGEGRTYEQYF	TGTGCCAGCAGCGCCCAAGGAGAGGGTCGGACCTACGAGCAGTACTTC
TRBV11-1	many	TRBD1	TRBJ2-2	CASSTRTKSRQGAGELFF	TGTGCCAGCAGCACCCGAACGAAGTCCAGACAGGGTGCCGGGGAGCTGTTTTTT
TRBV5-1	-	-	TRBJ2-3	CASRDTTRTDTQYF	TGCGCCAGCCGGGACACAACACGCACAGATACGCAGTATTTT
TRBV12-3/TRBV12-4	many	-	TRBJ2-6	CASSLRLLGGANVLTF	TGTGCCAGCAGTTTACGGCTCCTCGGTGGGGCCAACGTCCTGACTTTC
TRBV28	-	TRBD2	TRBJ2-2	CVSRSTSGGANTGELFF	TGTGTCAGCAGATCTACTAGCGGGGGGGCTAACACCGGGGAGCTGTTTTTT
TRBV5-1	-	TRBD2	TRBJ2-5	CASSPRVSGGAGETQYF	TGCGCCAGCAGCCCCCGCGTTAGCGGGGGGGCCGGAGAGACCCAGTACTTC
TRBV29-1	few	-	TRBJ1-2	CSVEVVRGYTF	TGCAGCGTTGAAGTGGTTCGCGGCTACACCTTC
TRBV7-9	-	-	TRBJ2-3	CASSLIQRADTQYF	TGTGCCAGCAGCTTAATTCAGAGGGCAGATACGCAGTATTTT
TRBV18	-	-	TRBJ2-1	CASSRLASYNEQFF	TGTGCCAGCTCACGCCTAGCGTCATACAATGAGCAGTTCTTC
TRBV6-5	-	TRBD1	TRBJ2-1	CASSNPGTGGNEQFF	TGTGCCAGCAGTAACCCCGGGACAGGAGGTAATGAGCAGTTCTTC
TRBV7-9	-	-	TRBJ1-1	CASSSSKDLNTEAFF	TGTGCCAGCAGCTCATCTAAGGACCTGAACACTGAAGCTTTCTTT
TRBV7-9	many	TRBD1	TRBJ1-4	CASSSGTGNEKLFF	TGTGCCAGCAGCTCCGGGACAGGGAACGAAAAACTGTTTTTT
TRBV6-5	few	TRBD2	TRBJ2-1	CASSYQQLAARYNEQFF	TGTGCCAGCAGTTACCAACAACTAGCGGCCCGTTACAATGAGCAGTTCTTC
TRBV9	-	-	TRBJ1-2	CASNGAGANYGYTF	TGTGCCAGCAACGGTGCAGGGGCTAACTATGGCTACACCTTC
TRBV29-1	many	-	TRBJ2-1	CSVETSRYNEQFF	TGCAGCGTTGAAACTAGCAGGTACAATGAGCAGTTCTTC
TRBV4-1	-	TRBD2	TRBJ2-1	CASSPSPTSGGAGNEQFF	TGCGCCAGCAGCCCCTCCCCGACTAGCGGGGGGGCCGGCAATGAGCAGTTCTTC
TRBV9	-	TRBD2	TRBJ2-3	CASSGTLAGGTDTQYF	TGTGCCAGCAGCGGAACACTAGCGGGAGGGACAGATACGCAGTATTTT
TRBV5-6	-	TRBD2	TRBJ2-7	CASSSTSGASYEQYF	TGTGCCAGCAGCTCGACTAGCGGTGCATCCTACGAGCAGTACTTC
TRBV7-3	-	-	TRBJ1-1	CASSLQGPGGNTEAFF	TGTGCCAGCAGCCTACAGGGCCCGGGGGGGAACACTGAAGCTTTCTTT
TRBV5-4	-	-	TRBJ1-2	CANSLVQGNYGYTF	TGTGCCAACAGCTTGGTACAGGGCAACTATGGCTACACCTTC
TRBV14	-	-	TRBJ2-2	CASSQATGELFF	TGTGCCAGCAGCCAAGCCACCGGGGAGCTGTTTTTT
TRBV20-1	-	-	TRBJ1-1	CSARDFRALNTEAFF	TGCAGTGCTAGAGATTTCCGCGCCCTTAACACTGAAGCTTTCTTT
TRBV3-1	few	-	TRBJ1-2	CASSQDVREGYTF	TGTGCCAGCAGCCAAGATGTACGGGAAGGCTACACCTTC
TRBV20-1	few	-	TRBJ1-3	CSARGNRDSGNTIYF	TGCAGTGCTAGAGGCAACAGGGACTCTGGAAACACCATATATTTT
TRBV4-2	many	-	TRBJ1-1	CASSEVGVRTEAFF	TGTGCCAGCAGCGAAGTTGGGGTGAGGACTGAAGCTTTCTTT
TRBV15	-	TRBD2	TRBJ2-1	CATTPGAGGPYNEQFF	TGTGCCACCACCCCGGGGGCGGGGGGCCCCTACAATGAGCAGTTCTTC
TRBV5-6	-	-	TRBJ1-1	CASTRNGEAFF	TGTGCCAGCACCCGGAATGGTGAAGCTTTCTTT
TRBV20-1	-	-	TRBJ1-2	CSSIPIWMGGTNYGYTF	TGCAGTTCCATACCGATTTGGATGGGAGGGACAAACTATGGCTACACCTTC
TRBV20-1	few	-	TRBJ2-6	CSAFKGPSGANVLTF	TGCAGTGCTTTTAAAGGGCCCTCTGGGGCCAACGTCCTGACTTTC
TRBV3-1	-	-	TRBJ2-2	CASSQVQGYGSGELFF	TGTGCCAGCAGCCAAGTCCAAGGGTACGGTTCCGGGGAGCTGTTTTTT
TRBV12-3/TRBV12-4	many	-	TRBJ1-5	CASSLGPHSTSGERQPQHF	TGTGCCAGCAGTTTAGGGCCCCACAGTACCTCAGGGGAGAGGCAGCCCCAGCATTTT
TRBV20-1	-	-	TRBJ1-1	CSARKTGRTEAFF	TGCAGTGCTAGAAAAACAGGGAGGACTGAAGCTTTCTTT
TRBV2	few	-	TRBJ2-5	CASSDRRVETQYF	TGTGCCAGCAGTGATCGGAGGGTGGAGACCCAGTACTTC
TRBV27	few	TRBD2	TRBJ2-1	CASSQSGSAYNEQFF	TGTGCCAGCAGTCAAAGCGGGAGTGCATACAATGAGCAGTTCTTC